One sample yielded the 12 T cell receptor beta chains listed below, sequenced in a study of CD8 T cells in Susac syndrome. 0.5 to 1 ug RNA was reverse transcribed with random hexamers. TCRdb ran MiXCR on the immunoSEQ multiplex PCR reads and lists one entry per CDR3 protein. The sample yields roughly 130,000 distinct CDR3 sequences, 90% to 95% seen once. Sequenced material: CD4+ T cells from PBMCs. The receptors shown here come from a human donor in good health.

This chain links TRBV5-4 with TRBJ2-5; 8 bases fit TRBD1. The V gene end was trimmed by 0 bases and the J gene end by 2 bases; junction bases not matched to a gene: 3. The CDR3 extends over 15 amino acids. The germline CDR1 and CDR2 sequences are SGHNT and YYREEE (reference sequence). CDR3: CASSLGGQVQETQYF. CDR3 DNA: TGTGCCAGCAGCTTGGGGGGACAGGTACAAGAGACCCAGTACTTC.

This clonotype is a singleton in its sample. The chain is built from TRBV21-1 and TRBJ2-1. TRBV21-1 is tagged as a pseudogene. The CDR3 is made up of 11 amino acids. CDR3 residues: CALSFYNEQFF. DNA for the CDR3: TGTGCCTTGTCTTTCTACAATGAGCAGTTCTTC.

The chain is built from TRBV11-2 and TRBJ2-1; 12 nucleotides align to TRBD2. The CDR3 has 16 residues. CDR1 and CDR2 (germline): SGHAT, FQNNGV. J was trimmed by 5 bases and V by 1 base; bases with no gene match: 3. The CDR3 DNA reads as TGTGCCAGCAGCTTAGGTAGGACTAGCGGGAACAATGAGCAGTTCTTC. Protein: CASSLGRTSGNNEQFF.

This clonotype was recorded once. The DNA of the CDR3 is TGTGCCAGCAGCCAGCTAGCCGGGACTAGCGGCTACAATGAGCAGTTCTTC. Amino acid sequence: CASSQLAGTSGYNEQFF. V gene TRBV3-1 combines with J gene TRBJ2-1; 11 bases match TRBD2. The CDR3 has 17 residues. Germline V gives CDR1 LGHDT, CDR2 YNNKEL (reference sequence). With 3 bases clipped from V and 3 bases from J, the junction kept 7 bases outside the gene matches.

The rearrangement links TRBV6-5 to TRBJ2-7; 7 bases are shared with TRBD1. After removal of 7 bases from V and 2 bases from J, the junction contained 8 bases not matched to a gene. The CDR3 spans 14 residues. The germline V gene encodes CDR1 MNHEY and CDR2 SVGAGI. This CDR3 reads CASTAGDRPYEQYF. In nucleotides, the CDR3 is TGTGCCAGCACCGCCGGGGACAGACCCTACGAGCAGTACTTC.

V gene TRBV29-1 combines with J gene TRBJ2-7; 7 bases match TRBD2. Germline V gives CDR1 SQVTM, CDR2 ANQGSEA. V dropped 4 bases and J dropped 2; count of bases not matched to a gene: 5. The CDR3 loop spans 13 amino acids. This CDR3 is CSVAAGPPYEQYF. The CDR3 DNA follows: TGCAGCGTTGCAGCGGGACCTCCCTACGAGCAGTACTTC.

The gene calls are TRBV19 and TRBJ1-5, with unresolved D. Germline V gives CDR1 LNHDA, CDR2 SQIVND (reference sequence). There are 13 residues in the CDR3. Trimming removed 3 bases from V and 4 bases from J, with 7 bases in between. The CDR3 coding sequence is TGTGCCAGTAGTATTGGTACGAATCAGCCCCAGCATTTT. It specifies CASSIGTNQPQHF.

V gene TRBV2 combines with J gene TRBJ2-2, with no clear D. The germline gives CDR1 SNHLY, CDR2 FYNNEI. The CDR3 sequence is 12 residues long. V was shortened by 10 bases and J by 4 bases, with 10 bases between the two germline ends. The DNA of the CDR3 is TGTGCCAATCCCCGAGGCACCGGGGAGCTGTTTTTT. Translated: CANPRGTGELFF. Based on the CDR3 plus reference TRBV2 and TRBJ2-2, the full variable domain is EPEVTQTPSHQVTQMGQEVILRCVPISNHLYFYWYRQILGQKVEFLVSFYNNEISEKSEIFDDQFSVERPDGSNFTLKIRSTKLEDSAMYFCANPRGTGELFFGEGSRLTVL.

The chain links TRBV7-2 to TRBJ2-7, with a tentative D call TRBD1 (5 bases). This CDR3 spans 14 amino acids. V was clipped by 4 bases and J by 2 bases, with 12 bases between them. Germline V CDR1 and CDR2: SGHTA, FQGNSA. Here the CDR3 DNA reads TGTGCCAGCAGCTCCCGACAGACAGCCTACGAGCAGTACTTC. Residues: CASSSRQTAYEQYF.

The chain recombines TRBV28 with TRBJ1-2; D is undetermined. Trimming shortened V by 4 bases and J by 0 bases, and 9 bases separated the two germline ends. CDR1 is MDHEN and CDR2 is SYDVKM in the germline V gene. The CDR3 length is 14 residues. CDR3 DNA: TGTGCCAGCAGTTACAGCCCTCCTAACTATGGCTACACCTTC. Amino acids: CASSYSPPNYGYTF.

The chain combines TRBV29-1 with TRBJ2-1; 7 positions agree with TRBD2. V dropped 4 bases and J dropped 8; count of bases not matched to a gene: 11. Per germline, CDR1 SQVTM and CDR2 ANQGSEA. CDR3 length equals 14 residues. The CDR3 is CSVALARLRDEQFF. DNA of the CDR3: TGCAGCGTTGCACTAGCGCGTTTGAGGGATGAGCAGTTCTTC.

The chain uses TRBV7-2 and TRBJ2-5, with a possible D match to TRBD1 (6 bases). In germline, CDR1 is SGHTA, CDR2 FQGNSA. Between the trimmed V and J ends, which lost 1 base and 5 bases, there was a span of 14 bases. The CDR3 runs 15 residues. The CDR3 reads CASSLDRRGYETQYF. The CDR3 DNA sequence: TGTGCCAGCAGCTTAGATCGCAGGGGATACGAGACCCAGTACTTC.